This is a list of T cell receptor beta chains from one sample in a study of cytomegalovirus exposure and HLA in healthy donors. Generated by immunoSEQ multiplex PCR, the TCRdb table keeps only in-frame clones and is missing some. The profile covers about 220,000 clones, with around 80% appearing a single time and 0.55% to 0.75% taken by the ten largest. Material for sequencing was PBMCs. These receptors were taken from a man aged 18 to 29 in good health and CMV-seronegative. CDR3s include the opening cysteine and the closing phenylalanine or tryptophan. The order of the fields is CDR3 protein, V gene.

CDR3 protein: CASSLDRVNGYTF
V gene: TRBV5-6

CDR3 protein: CASSMAEGQGSLYEQYF
V gene: TRBV19

CDR3 protein: CASSPIAGALYEQYF
V gene: TRBV28

CDR3 protein: CASSVNVWGHTEAFF
V gene: TRBV27

CDR3 protein: CASSQSTSYNEQFF
V gene: TRBV14

CDR3 protein: CASSDGGSNEQFF
V gene: TRBV2

CDR3 protein: CASSEQGGKNIQYF
V gene: TRBV10-2

CDR3 protein: CASSLAGTSNTGELFF
V gene: TRBV5-1

CDR3 protein: CASSPLLPQGVYEQYF
V gene: TRBV4-1

CDR3 protein: CASSPRPGASQDQYF
V gene: TRBV9

CDR3 protein: CAISGDSPRRWQETQYF
V gene: TRBV10-3

CDR3 protein: CASSSAYNEQFF
V gene: TRBV28

CDR3 protein: CASSLGTGVQETQYF
V gene: TRBV19

CDR3 protein: CATSRDWQVLYEQYF
V gene: TRBV15

CDR3 protein: CASSPISWGPSYEQYF
V gene: TRBV11-2

CDR3 protein: CAGWGRVIDEQYF
V gene: TRBV30

CDR3 protein: CASSPTYATGNGYTF
V gene: TRBV19

CDR3 protein: CASSNSLNTEAFF
V gene: TRBV19

CDR3 protein: CASSAPGGTGANVLTF
V gene: TRBV19

CDR3 protein: CASSLSLNYGYTF
V gene: TRBV19

CDR3 protein: CASSPTSQGFYGYTF
V gene: TRBV19

CDR3 protein: CASSWNKRSEQFF
V gene: TRBV27

CDR3 protein: CASRLEKAGGYEQYF
V gene: TRBV7-9

CDR3 protein: CASSPDGYTEAFF
V gene: TRBV18

CDR3 protein: CASSPRRDYEQYF
V gene: TRBV6-5

CDR3 protein: CASSPGDYPWEQYF
V gene: TRBV25-1

CDR3 protein: CASSRDTVRQPQHF
V gene: TRBV7-2

CDR3 protein: CASSDRGQEIYF
V gene: TRBV6-1